This TCR beta chain originates from a study of T cell responses to AZD1222 COVID-19 vaccine. Study-level results: Targeting of unmutated variant regions was reportedly seen in nearly half of spike-specific TCRs. Receipt of two AZD1222 doses was followed by a rise in Spike-specific TCR breadth and depth.

The assay was immunoSEQ multiplex PCR, and TCRdb's table has in-frame clones only and misses some. The sample lists roughly 100,000 clones, about nine tenths seen once, with roughly 1.4% in the top ten. V was clipped by 0 bases and J by 5 bases, with 7 bases between them. CDR1 and CDR2 from the germline V gene are MNHEY and SVGAGI. The CDR3 runs to 13 residues. With regard to this clone: Antigen: not known.

The source is an adult in good health. The material sequenced was peripheral blood, taken on day 0 of AZD1222 vaccination. V gene TRBV6-5 combines with J gene TRBJ1-1, with D tentatively TRBD1 (5 bases). In DNA form, the CDR3 reads TGTGCCAGCAGTTACTCCCCAGGGACTGAAGCTTTCTTT. Protein: CASSYSPGTEAFF.